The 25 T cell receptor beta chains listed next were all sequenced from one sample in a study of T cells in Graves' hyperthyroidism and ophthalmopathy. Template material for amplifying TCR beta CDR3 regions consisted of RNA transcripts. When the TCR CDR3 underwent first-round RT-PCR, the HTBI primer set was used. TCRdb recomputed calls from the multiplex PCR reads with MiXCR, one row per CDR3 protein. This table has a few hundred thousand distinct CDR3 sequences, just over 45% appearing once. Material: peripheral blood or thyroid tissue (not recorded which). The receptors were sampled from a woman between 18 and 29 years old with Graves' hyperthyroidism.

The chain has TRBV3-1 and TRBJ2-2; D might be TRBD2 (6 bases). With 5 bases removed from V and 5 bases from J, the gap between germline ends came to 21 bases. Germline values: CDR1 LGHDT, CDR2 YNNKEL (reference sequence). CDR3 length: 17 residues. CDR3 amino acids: CASSDLSAGLFTGELFF. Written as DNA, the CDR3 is TGTGCCAGCAGCGACCTATCGGCGGGGCTTTTTACCGGGGAGCTGTTTTTT. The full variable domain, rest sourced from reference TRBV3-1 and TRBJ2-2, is DTAVSQTPKYLVTQMGNDKSIKCEQNLGHDTMYWYKQDSKKFLKIMFSYNNKELIINETVPNRFSPKSPDKAHLNLHINSLELGDSAVYFCASSDLSAGLFTGELFFGEGSRLTVL.

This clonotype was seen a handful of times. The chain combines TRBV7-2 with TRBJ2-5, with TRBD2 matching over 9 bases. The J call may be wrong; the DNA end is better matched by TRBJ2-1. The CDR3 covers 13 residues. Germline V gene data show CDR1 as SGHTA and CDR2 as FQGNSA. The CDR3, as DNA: TGTGCCACCGGGACTAGCAGAAGAGATGAGCAGTTCTTC. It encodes CATGTSRRDEQFF.

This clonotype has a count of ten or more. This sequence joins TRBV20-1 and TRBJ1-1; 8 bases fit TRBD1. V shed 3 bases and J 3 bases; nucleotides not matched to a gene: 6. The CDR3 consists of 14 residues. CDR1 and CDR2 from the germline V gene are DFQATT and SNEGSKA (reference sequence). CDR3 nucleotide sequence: TGCAGTGCTAGGACGGACAGGGTGGACACTGAAGCTTTCTTT. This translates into CSARTDRVDTEAFF.

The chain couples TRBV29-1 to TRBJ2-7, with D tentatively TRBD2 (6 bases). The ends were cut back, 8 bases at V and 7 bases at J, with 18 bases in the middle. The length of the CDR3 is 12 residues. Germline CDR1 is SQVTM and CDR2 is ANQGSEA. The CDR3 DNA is TGCAGCTTAGGAGCCGGGAGTGGTGAGCAGTACTTC. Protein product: CSLGAGSGEQYF.

The CDR3 DNA is TGCAGCTTGAGTCCGGGAGGCTCTTCCTACGAGCAGTACTTC. Translated, it gives CSLSPGGSSYEQYF. The J gene is TRBJ2-7, the V gene TRBV29-1; 7 bases are shared with TRBD2. J lost 1 base, V lost 8 bases, and 11 bases had no gene match. The germline V gene encodes CDR1 SQVTM and CDR2 ANQGSEA. The CDR3 runs 14 residues.

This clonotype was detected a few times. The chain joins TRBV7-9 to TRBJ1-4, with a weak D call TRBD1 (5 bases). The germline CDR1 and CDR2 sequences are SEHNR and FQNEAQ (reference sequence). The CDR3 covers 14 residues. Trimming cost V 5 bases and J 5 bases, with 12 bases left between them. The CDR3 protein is CASSGGENNEKLFF. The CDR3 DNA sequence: TGTGCCAGCAGCGGGGGGGAGAACAATGAAAAACTGTTTTTT.

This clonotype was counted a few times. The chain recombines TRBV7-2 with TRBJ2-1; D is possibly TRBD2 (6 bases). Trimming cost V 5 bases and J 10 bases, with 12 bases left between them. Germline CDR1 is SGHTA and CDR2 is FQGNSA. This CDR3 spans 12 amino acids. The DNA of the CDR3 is TGTGCCAGCAGCCAGAGCGGGTGGGAGCAGTTCTTC. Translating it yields CASSQSGWEQFF.

The CDR3 here is CASSEGLAGYYEQYF. The CDR3 nucleotides are TGTGCCAGCAGCGAGGGACTAGCGGGGTACTACGAGCAGTACTTC. The chain uses TRBV7-3 and TRBJ2-7, with 13 bases fitting TRBD2. The CDR3 runs to 15 residues. J lost 3 bases, V lost 5 bases, and 4 bases had no gene match. CDR1 and CDR2 from the germline V gene are SGHTA and FQGTGA.

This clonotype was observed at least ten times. Written as DNA, the CDR3 is TGTGCCAGCAGCTTAAGGACAGGGGGCGTCGACGAGCAGTACTTC. Protein product: CASSLRTGGVDEQYF. This rearrangement joins TRBV7-9 to TRBJ2-7; 11 positions match TRBD1. Germline V gene lookup returns CDR1 SEHNR and CDR2 FQNEAQ (reference sequence). The CDR3 sequence is 15 residues long. V lost 2 bases to trimming and J lost 5 bases; unmatched junction nucleotides: 5. The variable domain in full, with the rest retrieved from reference TRBV7-9 and TRBJ2-7, is DTGVSQNPRHKITKRGQNVTFRCDPISEHNRLYWYRQTLGQGPEFLTYFQNEAQLEKSRLLSDRFSAERPKGSFSTLEIQRTEQGDSAMYLCASSLRTGGVDEQYFGPGTRLTVT.

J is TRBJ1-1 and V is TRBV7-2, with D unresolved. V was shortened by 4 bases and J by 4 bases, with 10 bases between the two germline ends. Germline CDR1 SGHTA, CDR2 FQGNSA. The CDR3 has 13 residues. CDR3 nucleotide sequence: TGTGCCAGCAGCTCTGGTAGGGCCACTGAAGCTTTCTTT. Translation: CASSSGRATEAFF.

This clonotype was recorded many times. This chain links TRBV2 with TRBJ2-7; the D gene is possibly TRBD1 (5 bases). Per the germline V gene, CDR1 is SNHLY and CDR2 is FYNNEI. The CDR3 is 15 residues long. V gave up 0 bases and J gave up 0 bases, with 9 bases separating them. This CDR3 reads CASSEAWGFSYEQYF. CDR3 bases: TGTGCCAGCAGTGAAGCTTGGGGCTTCTCCTACGAGCAGTACTTC. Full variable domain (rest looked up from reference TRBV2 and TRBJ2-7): EPEVTQTPSHQVTQMGQEVILRCVPISNHLYFYWYRQILGQKVEFLVSFYNNEISEKSEIFDDQFSVERPDGSNFTLKIRSTKLEDSAMYFCASSEAWGFSYEQYFGPGTRLTVT.

The CDR3 sequence is CASRMGLADNEQFF. For the CDR3, the DNA is TGTGCCAGCAGAATGGGACTAGCGGACAATGAGCAGTTCTTC. The rearrangement uses TRBV7-9 and TRBJ2-1; 11 bases fit TRBD2. The germline CDR1 and CDR2 sequences are SEHNR and FQNEAQ (reference sequence). CDR3 length: 14 amino acids. V shed 6 bases, J shed 5 bases, and the junction held 3 bases outside the gene matches.

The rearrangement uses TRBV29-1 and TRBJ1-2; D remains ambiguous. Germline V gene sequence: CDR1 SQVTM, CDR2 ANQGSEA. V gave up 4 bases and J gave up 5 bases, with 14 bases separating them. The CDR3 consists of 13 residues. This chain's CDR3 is CSVVSGEVYGYTF. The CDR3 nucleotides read TGCAGCGTTGTTTCCGGGGAGGTATATGGCTACACCTTC.

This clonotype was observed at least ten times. For the CDR3, the DNA is TGCAGTGCTAGAGATTCGGGCCGCGGAAACACCATATATTTT. Translated, it gives CSARDSGRGNTIYF. The V and J genes are TRBV20-1 and TRBJ1-3; no reliable D call. The CDR3 runs 14 residues. V gave up 0 bases and J gave up 4 bases, with 10 bases separating them. CDR1 DFQATT and CDR2 SNEGSKA come from the germline V gene (reference sequence).

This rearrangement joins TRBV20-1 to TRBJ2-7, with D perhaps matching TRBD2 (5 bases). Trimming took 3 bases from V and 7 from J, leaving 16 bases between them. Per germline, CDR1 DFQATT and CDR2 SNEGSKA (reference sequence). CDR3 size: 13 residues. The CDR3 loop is CSASPTARGEQYF. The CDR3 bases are TGCAGTGCTAGCCCTACTGCCCGGGGTGAGCAGTACTTC.

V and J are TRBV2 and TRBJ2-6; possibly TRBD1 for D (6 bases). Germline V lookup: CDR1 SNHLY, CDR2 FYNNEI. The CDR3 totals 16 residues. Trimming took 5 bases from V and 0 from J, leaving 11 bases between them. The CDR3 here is CASSYGQYSGANVLTF. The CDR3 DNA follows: TGTGCCAGCAGTTATGGACAGTACTCTGGGGCCAACGTCCTGACTTTC.

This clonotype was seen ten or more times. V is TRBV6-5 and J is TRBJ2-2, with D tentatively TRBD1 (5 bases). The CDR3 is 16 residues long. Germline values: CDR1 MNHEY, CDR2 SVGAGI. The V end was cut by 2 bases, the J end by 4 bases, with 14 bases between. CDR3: CASSYTTALSTGELFF. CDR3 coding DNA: TGTGCCAGCAGTTACACGACAGCCCTGAGCACCGGGGAGCTGTTTTTT.

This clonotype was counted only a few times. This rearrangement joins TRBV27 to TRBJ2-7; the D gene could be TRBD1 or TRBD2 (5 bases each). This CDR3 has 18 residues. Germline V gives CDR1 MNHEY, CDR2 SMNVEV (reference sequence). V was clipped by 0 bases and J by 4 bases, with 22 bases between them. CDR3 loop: CASSLSPHGSGAGYEQYF. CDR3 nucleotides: TGTGCCAGCAGTTTATCGCCCCACGGGTCCGGGGCGGGTTACGAGCAGTACTTC.

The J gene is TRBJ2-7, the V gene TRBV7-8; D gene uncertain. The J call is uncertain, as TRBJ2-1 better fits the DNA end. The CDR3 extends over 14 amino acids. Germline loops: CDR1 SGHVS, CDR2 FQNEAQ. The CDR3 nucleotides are TGTGCCAGCAGCTTAGGAGCCGGGCTCAGCGAGCAGTTCTTC. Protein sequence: CASSLGAGLSEQFF.

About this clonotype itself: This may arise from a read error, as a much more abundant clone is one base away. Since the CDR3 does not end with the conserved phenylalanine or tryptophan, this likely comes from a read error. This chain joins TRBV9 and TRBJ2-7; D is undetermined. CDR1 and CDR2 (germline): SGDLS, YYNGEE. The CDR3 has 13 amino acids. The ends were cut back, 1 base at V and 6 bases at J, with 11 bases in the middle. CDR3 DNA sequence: TGTGCCAGCAGCGTAAACATCTTGGGCGAGCAGTACTCC. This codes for CASSVNILGEQYS.

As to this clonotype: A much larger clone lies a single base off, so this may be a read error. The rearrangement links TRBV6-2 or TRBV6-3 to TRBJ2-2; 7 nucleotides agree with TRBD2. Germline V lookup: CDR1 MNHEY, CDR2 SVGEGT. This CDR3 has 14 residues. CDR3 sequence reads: CASSYAGRTGGLFF. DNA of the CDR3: TGTGCCAGCAGTTACGCCGGGAGGACCGGGGGGCTGTTTTTT.

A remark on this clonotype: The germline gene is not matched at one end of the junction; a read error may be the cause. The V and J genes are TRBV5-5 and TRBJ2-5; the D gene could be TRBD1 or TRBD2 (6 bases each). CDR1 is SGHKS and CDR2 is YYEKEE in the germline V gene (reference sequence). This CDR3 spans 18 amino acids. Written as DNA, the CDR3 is TGTGCCAGCAGCTTGGCCGGCAGGGGAGGAGTGGGGCGAGAGGCCCAGTACTTC. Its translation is CASSLAGRGGVGREAQYF.

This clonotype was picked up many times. CDR3 sequence: CASSLPGTGIGEQYF. The CDR3 nucleotides read TGTGCCAGCAGCCTCCCCGGGACAGGGATAGGCGAGCAGTACTTC. The chain has TRBV12-3 or TRBV12-4 and TRBJ2-7; TRBD1 aligns across 9 bases. CDR3 size: 15 residues. V shed 6 bases, J shed 6 bases, and the junction held 12 bases outside the gene matches.

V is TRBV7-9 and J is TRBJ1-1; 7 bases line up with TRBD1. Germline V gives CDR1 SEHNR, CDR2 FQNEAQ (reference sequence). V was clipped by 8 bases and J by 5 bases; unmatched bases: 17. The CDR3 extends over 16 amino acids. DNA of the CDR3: TGTGCCAGCCTCACCCCATGGAGGGGGCTGGAGACTGAAGCTTTCTTT. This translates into CASLTPWRGLETEAFF.

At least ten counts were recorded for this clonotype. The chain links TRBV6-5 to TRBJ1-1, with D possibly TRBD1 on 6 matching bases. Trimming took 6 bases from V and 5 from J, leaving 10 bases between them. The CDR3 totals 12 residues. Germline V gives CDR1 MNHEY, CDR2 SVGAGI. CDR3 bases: TGTGCCAGCAGAAACAGGGTTACTGAAGCTTTCTTT. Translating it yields CASRNRVTEAFF.